The clone carrying this T cell receptor beta chain has a handful of counts. Germline V gene data show CDR1 as MNHEY and CDR2 as SVGAGI. Trimming stripped 6 bases from V and 7 bases from J, with 6 bases between. The CDR3 is made up of 11 amino acids. One entry per CDR3 protein results from TCRdb running MiXCR on the 5' RACE reads. The sample has approximately 150,000 distinct CDR3 sequences; approximately 44% are singletons. The sample belongs to a study of CD8 T cells in ankylosing spondylitis. Sequencing was carried out using synovial fluid, either unsorted or a sorted T cell fraction (not recorded which). This TCR was recovered from a male donor with ankylosing spondylitis. This chain joins TRBV6-5 and TRBJ2-2; TRBD2 might be the D (6 bases). The CDR3 is CASRGGGELFF. The CDR3 DNA is TGTGCCAGCAGGGGGGGCGGGGAGCTGTTTTTT.